This T cell receptor (beta chain) is drawn from a study of OX40 agonist ivuxolimab in advanced cancers. Study-wide results and limits: In the expanded peripheral T cells, antigen specificity was never determined.

TCRdb keeps only in-frame clones here, not all; method: immunoSEQ multiplex PCR. The sample yields over 55,000 clones, roughly nine tenths seen once. In the case of this clone: Its matching antigen is unknown.

This CDR3 has 14 amino acids. CDR1 is GTSNPN and CDR2 is SVGIG in the germline V gene (reference sequence). Trimming pared 4 bases from V and 0 bases from J, leaving 10 bases between. The V and J genes are TRBV30 and TRBJ2-1; D might be TRBD2 (6 bases). The clonotype originates from an adult with an advanced solid tumor such as melanoma, head and neck, liver or kidney cancer. This specimen consisted of CD4+ or CD8+ T cells sorted from blood, obtained in a trial of the OX40 agonist ivuxolimab. CDR3 DNA: TGTGCCTGGACTCGGGGGAGCTCCTACAATGAGCAGTTCTTC. Encoded protein: CAWTRGSSYNEQFF.